Following are 6 T cell receptor beta chains from one sample sequenced in a study of blood T cell repertoires in COVID-19. Data came from immunoSEQ multiplex PCR; TCRdb stores just in-frame clones and leaves some out. The repertoire holds 60,000 to 85,000 clones, with over 70% as singletons. Sequencing input: peripheral blood. The receptors derive from a man in his sixties or seventies who had recovered from COVID-19.

V is TRBV9 and J is TRBJ1-2; TRBD1 matches at 7 bases. The CDR3 spans 16 residues. From germline, CDR1 is SGDLS and CDR2 YYNGEE. V shed 3 bases and J 4 bases; nucleotides not matched to a gene: 12. The CDR3 DNA sequence: TGTGCCAGCAGCGCCCTCGGGACAGCCTTTGGCTATGGCTACACCTTC. Its translation: CASSALGTAFGYGYTF.

The J gene is TRBJ2-1, the V gene TRBV19; 9 nucleotides match TRBD1. The V gene's germline CDR1 is LNHDA and CDR2 SQIVND (reference sequence). The CDR3 sequence is 15 residues long. The ends lost 3 bases at V and 4 bases at J; junction bases unmatched: 4. Here the CDR3 DNA reads TGTGCCAGTAGTATCCGGACAGGGGTATACAATGAGCAGTTCTTC. It translates to CASSIRTGVYNEQFF. The entire variable domain, with the rest obtained from reference TRBV19 and TRBJ2-1, is as follows: DGGITQSPKYLFRKEGQNVTLSCEQNLNHDAMYWYRQDPGQGLRLIYYSQIVNDFQKGDIAEGYSVSREKKESFPLTVTSAQKNPTAFYLCASSIRTGVYNEQFFGPGTRLTVL.

A single count supports this clone. Sequence at one end of the junction differs from germline and may be a read error. The chain is built from TRBV6-1 and TRBJ2-3, with 8 bases lining up with TRBD1. Germline V gives CDR1 MNHNS, CDR2 SASEGT. The CDR3 runs 14 residues. The CDR3 bases are TGTGCCAGCAGGGAAGGACAGGGAACAGATACGCAGTATTTT. Translating it yields CASREGQGTDTQYF.

The rearrangement uses TRBV7-8 and TRBJ2-3, with 9 nucleotides matching TRBD1. The length of the CDR3 is 15 residues. Trimming removed 6 bases from V and 4 bases from J; junction bases left unmatched: 8. CDR1 and CDR2 (germline): SGHVS, FQNEAQ. CDR3 nucleotide sequence: TGTGCCAGCAGAGGGCCGGGACAGGGATCAGATACGCAGTATTTT. Protein product: CASRGPGQGSDTQYF.

The chain combines TRBV5-6 with TRBJ2-1; 7 bases agree with TRBD2. Germline CDR1 and CDR2: SGHDT and YYEEEE. This CDR3 spans 16 amino acids. V trimming: 4 bases; J trimming: 5 bases; junction bases outside the gene matches: 12. CDR3 sequence: CASSLYAGRADNEQFF. The CDR3 bases are TGTGCCAGCAGCCTCTATGCGGGGAGGGCTGACAATGAGCAGTTCTTC. Combining the CDR3 with reference TRBV5-6 and TRBJ2-1 gives the whole variable domain DAGVTQSPTHLIKTRGQQVTLRCSPKSGHDTVSWYQQALGQGPQFIFQYYEEEERQRGNFPDRFSGHQFPNYSSELNVNALLLGDSALYLCASSLYAGRADNEQFFGPGTRLTVL.

CDR3 DNA: TGCGCCAGCAGCTTAAAGACAGGGGCCACTGAAGCTTTCTTT. Its translation: CASSLKTGATEAFF. The chain links TRBV4-1 to TRBJ1-1; 8 nucleotides line up with TRBD1. Unmatched junction bases numbered 6, after V lost 5 bases and J lost 4 bases. This CDR3 is 14 amino acids long. From germline, CDR1 is MGHRA and CDR2 YSYEKL.